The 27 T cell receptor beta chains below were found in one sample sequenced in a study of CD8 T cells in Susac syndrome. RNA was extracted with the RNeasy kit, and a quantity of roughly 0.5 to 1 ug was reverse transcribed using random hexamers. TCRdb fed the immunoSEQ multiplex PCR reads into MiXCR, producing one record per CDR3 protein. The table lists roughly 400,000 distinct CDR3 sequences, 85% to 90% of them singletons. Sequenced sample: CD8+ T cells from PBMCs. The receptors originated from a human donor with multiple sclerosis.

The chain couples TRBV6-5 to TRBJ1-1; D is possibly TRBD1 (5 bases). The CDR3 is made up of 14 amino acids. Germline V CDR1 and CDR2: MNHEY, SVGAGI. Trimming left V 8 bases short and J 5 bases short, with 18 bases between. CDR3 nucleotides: TGTGCCAGCGGAACTAGGGGTGAAACGACTGAAGCTTTCTTT. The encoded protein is CASGTRGETTEAFF.

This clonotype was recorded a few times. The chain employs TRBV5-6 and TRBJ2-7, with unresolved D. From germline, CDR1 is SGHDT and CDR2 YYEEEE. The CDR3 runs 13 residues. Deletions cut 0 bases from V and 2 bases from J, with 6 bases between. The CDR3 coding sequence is TGTGCCAGCAGCTTGGACGAGACCTACGAGCAGTACTTC. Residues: CASSLDETYEQYF.

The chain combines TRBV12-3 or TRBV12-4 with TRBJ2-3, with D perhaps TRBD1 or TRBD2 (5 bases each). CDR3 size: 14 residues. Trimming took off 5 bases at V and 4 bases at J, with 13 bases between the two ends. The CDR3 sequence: CASSRTLGADTQYF. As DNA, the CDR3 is TGTGCCAGCAGTCGGACCCTGGGGGCAGATACGCAGTATTTT.

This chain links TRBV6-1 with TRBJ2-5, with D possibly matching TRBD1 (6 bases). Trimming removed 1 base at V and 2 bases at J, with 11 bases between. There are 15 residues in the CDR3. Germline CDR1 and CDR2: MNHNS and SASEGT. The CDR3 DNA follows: TGTGCCAGCAGTGAAGTGGCAGGGGTTCAAGAGACCCAGTACTTC. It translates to CASSEVAGVQETQYF.

CDR3 residues: CASSQETQTYEQYF. The CDR3 coding sequence is TGTGCCAGCAGCCAAGAGACCCAAACCTACGAGCAGTACTTC. The rearrangement joins TRBV3-1 to TRBJ2-7; D is undetermined. Trimming left V 0 bases short and J 2 bases short, with 8 bases between. CDR3 length equals 14 residues. Per the germline V gene, CDR1 is LGHDT and CDR2 is YNNKEL (reference sequence).

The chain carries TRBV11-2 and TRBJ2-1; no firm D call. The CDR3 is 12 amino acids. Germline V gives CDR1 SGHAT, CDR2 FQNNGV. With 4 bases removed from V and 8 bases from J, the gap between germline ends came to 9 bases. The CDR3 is CASSSSYDEQFF. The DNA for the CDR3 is TGTGCCAGCAGCTCCTCTTACGATGAGCAGTTCTTC.

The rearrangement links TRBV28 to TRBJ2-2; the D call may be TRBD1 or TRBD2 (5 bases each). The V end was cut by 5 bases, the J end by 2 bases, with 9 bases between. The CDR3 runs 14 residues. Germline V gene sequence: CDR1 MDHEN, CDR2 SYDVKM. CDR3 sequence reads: CASSGGPNTGELFF. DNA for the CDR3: TGTGCCAGCAGTGGGGGACCAAACACCGGGGAGCTGTTTTTT. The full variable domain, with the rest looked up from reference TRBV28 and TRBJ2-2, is DVKVTQSSRYLVKRTGEKVFLECVQDMDHENMFWYRQDPGLGLRLIYFSYDVKMKEKGDIPEGYSVSREKKERFSLILESASTNQTSMYLCASSGGPNTGELFFGEGSRLTVL.

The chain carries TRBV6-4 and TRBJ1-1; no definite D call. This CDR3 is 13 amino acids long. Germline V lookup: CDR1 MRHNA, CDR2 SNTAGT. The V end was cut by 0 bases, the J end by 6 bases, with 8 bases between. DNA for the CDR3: TGTGCCAGCAGTGACTCGACCCGGGCTGAAGCTTTCTTT. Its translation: CASSDSTRAEAFF.

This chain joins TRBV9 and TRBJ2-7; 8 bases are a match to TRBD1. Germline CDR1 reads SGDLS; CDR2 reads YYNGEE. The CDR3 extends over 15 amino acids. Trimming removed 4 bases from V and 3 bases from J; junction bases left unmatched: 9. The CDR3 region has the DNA TGTGCCAGCAGCTCCCATGGACAGGGAAGCTACGAGCAGTACTTC. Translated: CASSSHGQGSYEQYF. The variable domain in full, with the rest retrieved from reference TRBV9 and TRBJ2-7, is DSGVTQTPKHLITATGQRVTLRCSPRSGDLSVYWYQQSLDQGLQFLIQYYNGEERAKGNILERFSAQQFPDLHSELNLSSLELGDSALYFCASSSHGQGSYEQYFGPGTRLTVT.

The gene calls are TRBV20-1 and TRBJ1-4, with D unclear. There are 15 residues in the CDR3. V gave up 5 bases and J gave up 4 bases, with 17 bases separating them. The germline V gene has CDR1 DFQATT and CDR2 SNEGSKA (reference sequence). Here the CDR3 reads CSASYSPFGNEKLFF. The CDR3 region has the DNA TGCAGTGCTTCCTACTCCCCTTTCGGTAATGAAAAACTGTTTTTT.

The DNA of the CDR3 is TGTGCCAGCAGCATCACCGGGACAGGGGACAATCAGCCCCAGCATTTT. Residues: CASSITGTGDNQPQHF. This chain uses TRBV5-4 with TRBJ1-5; 10 nucleotides match TRBD1. In germline, CDR1 is SGHNT, CDR2 YYREEE (reference sequence). The trim removed 4 bases at V and 3 bases at J, leaving 7 bases unmatched. The CDR3 has 16 residues.

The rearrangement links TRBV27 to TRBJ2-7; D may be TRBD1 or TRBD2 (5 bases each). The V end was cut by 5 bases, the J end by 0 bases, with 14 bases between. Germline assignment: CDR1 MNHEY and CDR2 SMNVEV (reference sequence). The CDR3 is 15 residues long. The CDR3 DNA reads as TGTGCCAGCAGTCCCCGGGACGTACCCTCCTACGAGCAGTACTTC. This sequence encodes CASSPRDVPSYEQYF.

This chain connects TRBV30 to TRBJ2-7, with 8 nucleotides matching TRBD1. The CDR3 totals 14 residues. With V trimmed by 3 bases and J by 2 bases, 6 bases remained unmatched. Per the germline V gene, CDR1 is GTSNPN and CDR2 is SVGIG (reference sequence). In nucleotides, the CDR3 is TGTGCCTGGAGCGTGACAGGGGCCCCCTACGAGCAGTACTTC. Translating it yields CAWSVTGAPYEQYF. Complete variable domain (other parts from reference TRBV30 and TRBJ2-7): SQTIHQWPATLVQPVGSPLSLECTVEGTSNPNLYWYRQAAGRGLQLLFYSVGIGQISSEVPQNLSASRPQDRQFILSSKKLLLSDSGFYLCAWSVTGAPYEQYFGPGTRLTVT.

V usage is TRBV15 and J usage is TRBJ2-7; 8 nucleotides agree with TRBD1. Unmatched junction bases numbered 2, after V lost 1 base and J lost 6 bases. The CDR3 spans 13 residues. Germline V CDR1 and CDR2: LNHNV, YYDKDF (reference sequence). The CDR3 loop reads CATSRGQGPEQYF. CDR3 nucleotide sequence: TGTGCCACCAGCAGAGGACAGGGGCCCGAGCAGTACTTC.

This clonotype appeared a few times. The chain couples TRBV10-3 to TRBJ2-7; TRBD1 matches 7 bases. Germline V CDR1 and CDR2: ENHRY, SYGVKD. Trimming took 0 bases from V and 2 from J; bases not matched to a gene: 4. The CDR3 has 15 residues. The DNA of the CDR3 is TGTGCCATCAGTGAGTCTCGGGACAGTGCCTACGAGCAGTACTTC. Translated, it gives CAISESRDSAYEQYF.

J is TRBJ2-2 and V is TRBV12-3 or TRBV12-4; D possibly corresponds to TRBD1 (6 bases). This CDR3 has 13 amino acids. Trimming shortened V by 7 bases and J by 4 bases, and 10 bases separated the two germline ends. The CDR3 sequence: CASTPTGTGELFF. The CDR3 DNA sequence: TGTGCCAGCACCCCGACAGGCACCGGGGAGCTGTTTTTT.

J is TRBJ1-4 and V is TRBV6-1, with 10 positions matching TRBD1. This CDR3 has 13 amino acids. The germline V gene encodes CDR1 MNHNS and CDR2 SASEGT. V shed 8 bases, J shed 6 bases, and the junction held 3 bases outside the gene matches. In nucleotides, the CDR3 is TGTGCCAGCCTAGGGACAGGGGATGAAAAACTGTTTTTT. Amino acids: CASLGTGDEKLFF.

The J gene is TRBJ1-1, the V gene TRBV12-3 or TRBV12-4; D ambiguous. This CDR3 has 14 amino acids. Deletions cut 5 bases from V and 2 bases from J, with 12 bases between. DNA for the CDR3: TGTGCCAGCAGTACCAGTCCAGGAAACACTGAAGCTTTCTTT. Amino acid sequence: CASSTSPGNTEAFF.

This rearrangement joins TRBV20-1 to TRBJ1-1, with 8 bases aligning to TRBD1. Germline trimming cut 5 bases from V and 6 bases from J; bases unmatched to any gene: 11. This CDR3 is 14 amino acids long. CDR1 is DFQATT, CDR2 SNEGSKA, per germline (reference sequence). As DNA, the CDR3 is TGCAGTGCTTTTGCCACGACAGGGGATCCTGAAGCTTTCTTT. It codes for CSAFATTGDPEAFF.

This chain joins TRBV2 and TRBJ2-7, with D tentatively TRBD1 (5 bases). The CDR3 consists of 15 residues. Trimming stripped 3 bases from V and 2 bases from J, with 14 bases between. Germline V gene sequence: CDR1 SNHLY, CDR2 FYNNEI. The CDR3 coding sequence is TGTGCCAGCAGTGATCAGTCCCTAGGGGCCTACGAGCAGTACTTC. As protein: CASSDQSLGAYEQYF.

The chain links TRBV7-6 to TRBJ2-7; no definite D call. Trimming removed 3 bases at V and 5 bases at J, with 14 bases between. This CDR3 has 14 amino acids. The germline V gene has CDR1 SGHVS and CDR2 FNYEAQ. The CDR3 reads CASSLRPLGHEQYF. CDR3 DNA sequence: TGTGCCAGCAGCTTGCGACCCCTCGGCCACGAGCAGTACTTC.

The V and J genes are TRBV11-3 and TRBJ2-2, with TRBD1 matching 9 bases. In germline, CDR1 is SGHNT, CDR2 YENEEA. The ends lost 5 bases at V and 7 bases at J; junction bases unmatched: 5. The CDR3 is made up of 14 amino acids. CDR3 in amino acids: CASSLQGADGELFF. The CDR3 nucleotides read TGTGCCAGCAGCCTACAGGGGGCTGACGGGGAGCTGTTTTTT.

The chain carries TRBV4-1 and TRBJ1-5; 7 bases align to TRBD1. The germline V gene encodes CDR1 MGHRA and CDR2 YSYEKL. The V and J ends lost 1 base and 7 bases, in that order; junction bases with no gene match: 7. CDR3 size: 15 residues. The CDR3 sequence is CASSQGAGGEQPQHF. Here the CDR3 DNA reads TGCGCCAGCAGCCAAGGGGCAGGGGGGGAGCAGCCCCAGCATTTT.

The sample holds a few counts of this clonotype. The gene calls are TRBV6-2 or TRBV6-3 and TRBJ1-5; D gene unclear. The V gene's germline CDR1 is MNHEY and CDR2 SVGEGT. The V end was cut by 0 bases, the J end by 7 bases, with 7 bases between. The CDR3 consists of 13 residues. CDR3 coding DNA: TGTGCCAGCAGTTACTCTGTAGCACAGCCCCAGCATTTT. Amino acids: CASSYSVAQPQHF.

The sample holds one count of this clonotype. CDR3: CASSYTKSNEQFF. The CDR3 coding sequence is TGTGCCAGCAGCTATACGAAGAGCAATGAGCAGTTCTTC. The V call is TRBV5-4, the J call TRBJ2-1; D call uncertain. The germline V gene encodes CDR1 SGHNT and CDR2 YYREEE (reference sequence). Trimming left V 3 bases short and J 6 bases short, with 10 bases between. This CDR3 is built from 13 residues. Looking up the rest from reference TRBV5-4 and TRBJ2-1 gives the full variable domain: ETGVTQSPTHLIKTRGQQVTLRCSSQSGHNTVSWYQQALGQGPQFIFQYYREEENGRGNFPPRFSGLQFPNYSSELNVNALELDDSALYLCASSYTKSNEQFFGPGTRLTVL.

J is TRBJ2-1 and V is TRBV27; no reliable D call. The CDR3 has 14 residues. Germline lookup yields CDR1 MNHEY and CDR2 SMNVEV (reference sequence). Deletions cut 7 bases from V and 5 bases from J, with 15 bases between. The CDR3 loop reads CASKPGQLHNEQFF. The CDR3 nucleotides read TGTGCCAGCAAACCCGGGCAGCTCCACAATGAGCAGTTCTTC.

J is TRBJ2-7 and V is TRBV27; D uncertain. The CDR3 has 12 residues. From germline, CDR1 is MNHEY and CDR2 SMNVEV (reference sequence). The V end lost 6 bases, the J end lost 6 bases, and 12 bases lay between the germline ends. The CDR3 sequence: CASSNSNSEQYF. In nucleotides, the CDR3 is TGTGCCAGCAGCAATAGTAACAGCGAGCAGTACTTC.